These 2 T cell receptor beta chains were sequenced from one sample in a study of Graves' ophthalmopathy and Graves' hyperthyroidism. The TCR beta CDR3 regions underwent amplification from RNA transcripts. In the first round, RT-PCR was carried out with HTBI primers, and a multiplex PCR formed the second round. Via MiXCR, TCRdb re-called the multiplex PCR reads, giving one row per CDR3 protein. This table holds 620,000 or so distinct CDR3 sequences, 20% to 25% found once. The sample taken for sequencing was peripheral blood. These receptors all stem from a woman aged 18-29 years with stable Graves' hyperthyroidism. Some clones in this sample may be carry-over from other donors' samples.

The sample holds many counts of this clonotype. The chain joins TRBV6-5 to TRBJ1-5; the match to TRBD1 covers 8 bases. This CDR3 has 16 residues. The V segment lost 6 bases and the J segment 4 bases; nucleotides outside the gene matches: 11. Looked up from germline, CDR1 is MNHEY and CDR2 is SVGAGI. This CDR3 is CASRRVDGTGNQPQHF. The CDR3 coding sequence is TGTGCCAGCAGGAGGGTAGACGGGACAGGAAATCAGCCCCAGCATTTT.

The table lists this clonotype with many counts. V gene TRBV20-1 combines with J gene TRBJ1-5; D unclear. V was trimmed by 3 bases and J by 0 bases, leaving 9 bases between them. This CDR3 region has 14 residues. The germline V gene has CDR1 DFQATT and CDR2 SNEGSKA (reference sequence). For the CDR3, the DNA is TGCAGTGCTAGGGGCGGGAATAGCAATCAGCCCCAGCATTTT. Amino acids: CSARGGNSNQPQHF.